This is a list of T cell receptor beta chains from one sample in a study of blood T cells in healthy people across ages. From the 5' RACE reads, TCRdb called clonotypes with MiXCR, one entry per CDR3 protein. This repertoire shows around 1,000,000 distinct CDR3 sequences, around two fifths found once; its top ten account for 10% to 15%. Sequencing was done on a sample of blood. Receptors originate from a man between 18 and 29 years old in good health. Each CDR3 is given with its conserved first and last residue. Each record gives: J gene, V gene, clone size, D gene, CDR3 DNA, CDR3 protein. D genes are given only for firm matches. Only some rows state a clone size, as once, few, many or a class for expanded clones.

TRBJ2-7	TRBV7-8	-	-	TGTGCCAGCAGCTTAGATGGGACAAGCAATGAGCAGTACTTC	CASSLDGTSNEQYF
TRBJ2-7	TRBV20-1	few	-	TGCAGTGCTAGTGAAGGGTTCCAGCAGTACTTC	CSASEGFQQYF
TRBJ2-1	TRBV6-2/TRBV6-3	few	-	TGTGCCAGCAGTTACTTTACCTCACGTGAGCAGTTCTTC	CASSYFTSREQFF
TRBJ1-5	TRBV4-1	-	TRBD1	TGCGCCAGCAGCCAAGTTGGTTCCGGGACAGGGGATCAGCCCCAGCATTTT	CASSQVGSGTGDQPQHF
TRBJ2-5	TRBV7-3	few	TRBD1	TGTGCCAGCAGCTTAGGGACAGATGGGACCCAGTACTTC	CASSLGTDGTQYF
TRBJ2-5	TRBV24-1	few	TRBD1	TGTGCCACCAGTGACCCTCAGACAGGGGGGATAGAGACCCAGTACTTC	CATSDPQTGGIETQYF
TRBJ1-4	TRBV5-1	-	TRBD1	TGCGCCAGCAGCCCGGACAGGGTCTCAGGAGAAAAACTGTTTTTT	CASSPDRVSGEKLFF
TRBJ1-1	TRBV2	-	TRBD1	TGTGCCAGCAGTGGAGGGACAGTCCTTGGGACTGAAGCTTTCTTT	CASSGGTVLGTEAFF
TRBJ1-2	TRBV25-1	few	-	TGTGCCAGCAGTGATCTCGGGCAGAACTATGGCTACACCTTC	CASSDLGQNYGYTF
TRBJ1-2	TRBV2	many	TRBD1	TGTGCCAGCGGGGGACAGGGGAACTATGGCTACACCTTC	CASGGQGNYGYTF
TRBJ1-1	TRBV6-5	-	TRBD1	TGTGTCAGCACCCTCGGACAGGGAAACACTGAAGCTTTCTTT	CVSTLGQGNTEAFF